Shown below are 32 T cell receptor beta chains from a single sample sequenced in a study of shared clonotypes between healthy human individuals. Naive CD8 cells lacked CD45RO and underwent positive selection for CCR7, leaving out terminally differentiated effector memory CD45RA+ cells. The table came from immunoSEQ multiplex PCR; TCRdb's copy has only in-frame clones and leaves some out. Among 2 million to 2.5 million clones listed, roughly 95% were seen once. The sequencing sample was made of naive CD8+ T cells sorted from blood. Receptor source: a man aged 18 to 30 in good health.

The chain uses TRBV25-1 and TRBJ2-7; 10 bases are a match to TRBD2. V was pared by 5 bases and J by 3 bases, with 10 bases of the junction left unmatched. The germline CDR1 and CDR2 sequences are MGHDK and SYGVNS. The CDR3 length is 16 residues. CDR3 protein: CASSQGLAANVYEQYF. The CDR3 nucleotides are TGTGCCAGCAGTCAAGGACTAGCGGCAAATGTCTACGAGCAGTACTTC.

The rearrangement links TRBV5-6 to TRBJ2-1, with D possibly matching TRBD2 (6 bases). The CDR3 length is 17 residues. Germline lookup yields CDR1 SGHDT and CDR2 YYEEEE. Trimming pared 4 bases from V and 4 bases from J, leaving 21 bases between. CDR3 sequence: CASSPAASSVTYNEQFF. Written as DNA, the CDR3 is TGTGCCAGCAGCCCAGCCGCCTCTAGCGTCACTTACAATGAGCAGTTCTTC. The variable domain in full, completed from reference TRBV5-6 and TRBJ2-1, reads DAGVTQSPTHLIKTRGQQVTLRCSPKSGHDTVSWYQQALGQGPQFIFQYYEEEERQRGNFPDRFSGHQFPNYSSELNVNALLLGDSALYLCASSPAASSVTYNEQFFGPGTRLTVL.

Concerning this clone itself: The sample carries other DNA sequences with the same CDR3. The rearrangement links TRBV6-5 to TRBJ2-2, with D possibly being TRBD2 (5 bases). There are 13 residues in the CDR3. Trimming cost V 0 bases and J 7 bases, with 6 bases left between them. The germline V gene has CDR1 MNHEY and CDR2 SVGAGI. The CDR3 sequence: CASSYSRVGELFF. The CDR3 DNA reads as TGTGCCAGCAGTTACTCGCGGGTCGGGGAGCTGTTTTTT.

The sample holds one count of this clone. CDR3 amino acids: CASSIAGTGMYEQYF. In DNA, the CDR3 is TGTGCCAGCAGCATCGCCGGGACAGGGATGTACGAGCAGTACTTC. V is TRBV5-5 and J is TRBJ2-7; 9 bases align to TRBD1. Germline V gene lookup returns CDR1 SGHKS and CDR2 YYEKEE (reference sequence). V trimming: 4 bases; J trimming: 4 bases; junction bases outside the gene matches: 9. The CDR3 is 15 amino acids.

This clone came up once. The chain carries TRBV2 and TRBJ2-3; D uncertain. The germline V and J ends were trimmed by 3 bases and 4 bases, with 5 bases remaining between them. The CDR3 has 12 amino acids. The germline V gene has CDR1 SNHLY and CDR2 FYNNEI. This CDR3 is CASSDLADTQYF. CDR3 bases: TGTGCCAGCAGTGATTTGGCAGATACGCAGTATTTT.

CDR3 bases: TGCAGCGCCGTGGCCCATGGCAGCTCTACTTACGAGCAGTACTTC. Protein sequence: CSAVAHGSSTYEQYF. This chain joins TRBV29-1 and TRBJ2-7; D not certain. The V gene's germline CDR1 is SQVTM and CDR2 ANQGSEA. V was shortened by 7 bases and J by 4 bases, with 23 bases between the two germline ends. This CDR3 region has 15 residues.

This chain links TRBV27 with TRBJ1-2, with a tentative D call TRBD1 (5 bases). Germline assignment: CDR1 MNHEY and CDR2 SMNVEV (reference sequence). The CDR3 length is 13 residues. Trimming removed 0 bases from V and 7 bases from J, with 9 bases in between. This CDR3 reads CASSLSGAGGYTF. Here the CDR3 DNA reads TGTGCCAGCAGTTTATCCGGGGCCGGTGGCTACACCTTC.

The chain recombines TRBV9 with TRBJ2-3, with 15 bases that match TRBD2. Germline assignment: CDR1 SGDLS and CDR2 YYNGEE. The CDR3 is 19 amino acids. Losses at the gene ends were 0 bases for V and 5 bases for J; bases not matched to a gene: 10. The chain's CDR3 is CASSVGRGTSGRNIDTQYF. CDR3 nucleotides: TGTGCCAGCAGCGTAGGGCGGGGGACTAGCGGGAGGAATATAGATACGCAGTATTTT. Full variable domain (missing parts from reference TRBV9 and TRBJ2-3): DSGVTQTPKHLITATGQRVTLRCSPRSGDLSVYWYQQSLDQGLQFLIQYYNGEERAKGNILERFSAQQFPDLHSELNLSSLELGDSALYFCASSVGRGTSGRNIDTQYFGPGTRLTVL.

This clone showed up just once. The chain has TRBV4-1 and TRBJ2-7; maybe TRBD1 (5 bases). CDR3 length: 14 amino acids. Germline CDR1 and CDR2: MGHRA and YSYEKL. Trimming stripped 0 bases from V and 4 bases from J, with 10 bases between. CDR3 loop: CASSQDSGLYEQYF. DNA of the CDR3: TGCGCCAGCAGCCAAGATTCAGGGTTGTACGAGCAGTACTTC.

V is TRBV11-1 and J is TRBJ1-5; a possible D gene is TRBD1 (5 bases). The CDR3 runs 15 residues. The germline gives CDR1 SGHAT, CDR2 FQDESV (reference sequence). The ends were cut back, 5 bases at V and 3 bases at J, with 14 bases in the middle. The CDR3 loop reads CASSQAGDPNQPQHF. The CDR3 DNA reads as TGTGCCAGCAGCCAGGCGGGGGATCCCAATCAGCCCCAGCATTTT.

This clone was counted once. The chain links TRBV6-6 to TRBJ2-7; unclear D gene. The CDR3 runs 13 residues. The germline V gene has CDR1 MNHNY and CDR2 SVGAGI (reference sequence). Between the trimmed V and J ends, which lost 10 bases and 3 bases, there was a span of 16 bases. This CDR3 is CATQVGSGYEQYF. The CDR3 DNA is TGTGCCACCCAGGTTGGCTCTGGCTACGAGCAGTACTTC.

The chain recombines TRBV4-1 with TRBJ2-3; 12 nucleotides line up with TRBD2. The CDR3 has 13 amino acids. Germline V CDR1 and CDR2: MGHRA, YSYEKL. The junction had 1 base not matched to a gene; V was cut back by 8 bases and J by 4 bases. The CDR3 DNA is TGCGCCAGCCGACTAGCGGGAGCAGATACGCAGTATTTT. Protein: CASRLAGADTQYF.

On this clone: The sample carries other DNA sequences with the same CDR3. CDR3 loop: CASSEGLALTYEQYF. In DNA, the CDR3 is TGTGCCAGCAGTGAGGGACTAGCCCTCACCTACGAGCAGTACTTC. The chain recombines TRBV6-1 with TRBJ2-7; TRBD2 agrees at 9 bases. CDR1 is MNHNS, CDR2 SASEGT, per germline. The CDR3 length is 15 residues. V dropped 3 bases and J dropped 2; count of bases not matched to a gene: 5.

V and J are TRBV4-3 and TRBJ2-1; 14 positions agree with TRBD2. This CDR3 has 15 residues. CDR1 is LGHNA and CDR2 is YSLEER in the germline V gene. Trimming at V came to 3 bases and at J to 9 bases, leaving 4 bases not matched to a gene. The CDR3 reads CASSHGTSGRSEQFF. In nucleotides, the CDR3 is TGCGCCAGCAGCCACGGGACTAGCGGGAGAAGTGAGCAGTTCTTC.

V and J are TRBV19 and TRBJ2-7, with no clear D. Germline CDR1 LNHDA, CDR2 SQIVND (reference sequence). This CDR3 is 13 amino acids long. The V gene lost 3 bases and the J gene lost 7 bases, with 13 bases spanning the gap. The CDR3 spells CASSIWGRDEQYF. CDR3 DNA sequence: TGTGCCAGTAGTATCTGGGGAAGGGATGAGCAGTACTTC.

The chain links TRBV7-9 to TRBJ2-3; D uncertain. The V and J ends lost 7 bases and 0 bases respectively, with 11 bases between them. Germline V CDR1 and CDR2: SEHNR, FQNEAQ (reference sequence). This CDR3 comprises 14 residues. CDR3 residues: CASKSSVSTDTQYF. CDR3 nucleotides: TGTGCCAGCAAGTCCAGCGTGAGCACAGATACGCAGTATTTT.

There are a few counts of this clone. The V call is TRBV5-1, the J call TRBJ1-1, with D perhaps matching TRBD1 (5 bases). Trimming took 5 bases from V and 1 from J, leaving 9 bases between them. The CDR3 contains 13 residues. Germline V gives CDR1 SGHRS, CDR2 YFSETQ. This chain's CDR3 is CASSIRENTEAFF. The CDR3, as DNA: TGCGCCAGCAGTATCAGGGAGAACACTGAAGCTTTCTTT.

The chain carries TRBV7-3 and TRBJ2-3; no clear D gene. Per germline, CDR1 SGHTA and CDR2 FQGTGA. The CDR3 length is 13 residues. V gave up 5 bases and J gave up 2 bases, with 8 bases separating them. CDR3 residues: CASSLGYTDTQYF. The CDR3 DNA is TGTGCCAGCAGCCTCGGATACACAGATACGCAGTATTTT.

The chain is built from TRBV5-8 and TRBJ2-2; D unclear. CDR3 length: 15 amino acids. V was trimmed by 0 bases and J by 4 bases, leaving 10 bases between them. CDR1 and CDR2 (germline): SGHTS, YDEGEE. CDR3 in DNA: TGTGCCAGCAGCTTGGATCAGTTTTTCACCGGGGAGCTGTTTTTT. Translating it yields CASSLDQFFTGELFF.

The chain has TRBV4-1 and TRBJ1-6, with D unclear. The CDR3 length is 14 residues. The germline CDR1 and CDR2 sequences are MGHRA and YSYEKL. The V end lost 2 bases, the J end lost 9 bases, and 11 bases lay between the germline ends. The DNA for the CDR3 is TGCGCCAGCAGCCAAAGAACCGGGGTTTCACCCCTCCACTTT. Its translation is CASSQRTGVSPLHF.

The chain joins TRBV6-5 to TRBJ2-7, with 7 bases identical to TRBD2. This CDR3 contains 15 residues. V was pared by 4 bases and J by 5 bases, with 11 bases of the junction left unmatched. Germline CDR1 is MNHEY and CDR2 is SVGAGI. The CDR3 is CASSLRESRFHEQYF. DNA for the CDR3: TGTGCCAGCAGTTTGCGGGAGAGCCGGTTCCACGAGCAGTACTTC.

The chain is built from TRBV11-2 and TRBJ1-2; tentative D call: TRBD1 (5 bases). Germline V gives CDR1 SGHAT, CDR2 FQNNGV. Trimming left V 10 bases short and J 4 bases short, with 16 bases between. CDR3 size: 13 residues. CDR3 in DNA: TGTGCCAACACCGGGGGAGGAGGCTATGGCTACACCTTC. The encoded protein is CANTGGGGYGYTF.

The chain employs TRBV6-6 and TRBJ2-7; 7 bases align to TRBD1. After removal of 8 bases from V and 4 bases from J, the junction contained 11 bases not matched to a gene. Germline-derived CDR1 and CDR2 are MNHNY and SVGAGI (reference sequence). The CDR3 totals 14 residues. The CDR3 nucleotides are TGTGCCAGCGGGACACAGGGGAACAAGTACGAGCAGTACTTC. This translates into CASGTQGNKYEQYF.

CDR3 residues: CASSLANKADEQFF. The CDR3 region has the DNA TGTGCCAGCAGCTTAGCGAACAAAGCCGATGAGCAGTTCTTC. The chain recombines TRBV7-9 with TRBJ2-1; unclear D gene. Germline lookup yields CDR1 SEHNR and CDR2 FQNEAQ (reference sequence). The V end was cut by 0 bases, the J end by 8 bases, with 11 bases between. This CDR3 is built from 14 residues.

V usage is TRBV2 and J usage is TRBJ1-2; unclear D gene. Looked up from germline, CDR1 is SNHLY and CDR2 is FYNNEI. This CDR3 comprises 13 residues. Between the trimmed V and J ends, which lost 3 bases and 3 bases, there was a span of 8 bases. CDR3 in DNA: TGTGCCAGCAGTGACCGGCAGGACTATGGCTACACCTTC. This sequence encodes CASSDRQDYGYTF.

The V and J genes are TRBV5-8 and TRBJ2-3; D is unclear. There are 16 residues in the CDR3. Trimming stripped 4 bases from V and 6 bases from J, with 21 bases between. Germline assignment: CDR1 SGHTS and CDR2 YDEGEE. This CDR3 is CASSPEGGGYGDTQYF. In DNA form, the CDR3 reads TGTGCCAGCAGCCCCGAAGGTGGCGGCTATGGGGATACGCAGTATTTT.

A single count supports this clone. In the same sample, other DNA sequences code for this CDR3. The chain couples TRBV9 to TRBJ2-3; TRBD1 matches at 7 bases. V trimming: 0 bases; J trimming: 0 bases; junction bases outside the gene matches: 1. This CDR3 comprises 15 residues. Germline V lookup: CDR1 SGDLS, CDR2 YYNGEE. CDR3 protein: CASSVEGASTDTQYF. The CDR3 coding sequence is TGTGCCAGCAGCGTAGAGGGGGCCAGCACAGATACGCAGTATTTT.

The chain employs TRBV7-9 and TRBJ2-3, with no clear D. This CDR3 is built from 14 residues. Germline V gives CDR1 SEHNR, CDR2 FQNEAQ (reference sequence). The germline V and J ends were trimmed by 1 base and 2 bases, with 7 bases remaining between them. DNA for the CDR3: TGTGCCAGCAGCTTAGTCCTCGACACAGATACGCAGTATTTT. It encodes CASSLVLDTDTQYF.

The J gene is TRBJ2-5, the V gene TRBV7-9; TRBD1 agrees at 9 bases. With V trimmed by 5 bases and J by 5 bases, 6 bases remained unmatched. Per germline, CDR1 SEHNR and CDR2 FQNEAQ (reference sequence). The CDR3 is 14 residues long. The CDR3 here is CASSHGQGLETQYF. The CDR3 DNA follows: TGTGCCAGCAGCCACGGACAGGGGCTGGAGACCCAGTACTTC.

The V gene is TRBV7-7, the J gene TRBJ1-5; D is unresolved. CDR1 is SSHAT and CDR2 is FNYEAQ in the germline V gene (reference sequence). The CDR3 is 17 residues long. CDR3 DNA sequence: TGTGCTAGCGCCAAACCTTCAGGTCCAAGCGGGAATCAGCCCCAGCATTTT. As protein: CASAKPSGPSGNQPQHF.

As to this clone: Other DNA sequences from this sample encode an identical CDR3 as well. This sequence joins TRBV29-1 and TRBJ2-7; D remains unclear. V lost 4 bases and J lost 1, with 11 bases in between. The CDR3 consists of 13 residues. Germline loops: CDR1 SQVTM, CDR2 ANQGSEA. CDR3 protein: CSVVGPNSYEQYF. The CDR3 coding sequence is TGCAGCGTTGTCGGTCCGAATTCCTACGAGCAGTACTTC.

This clone occurred once. The chain combines TRBV10-3 with TRBJ2-7, with TRBD2 identical over 7 bases. The CDR3 runs to 16 residues. The germline CDR1 and CDR2 sequences are ENHRY and SYGVKD. The V gene end was trimmed by 4 bases and the J gene end by 5 bases; junction bases not matched to a gene: 14. Written as DNA, the CDR3 is TGTGCCATCAGTGCCTCCAGGGAGGGCCCTCTCCACGAGCAGTACTTC. As protein: CAISASREGPLHEQYF.